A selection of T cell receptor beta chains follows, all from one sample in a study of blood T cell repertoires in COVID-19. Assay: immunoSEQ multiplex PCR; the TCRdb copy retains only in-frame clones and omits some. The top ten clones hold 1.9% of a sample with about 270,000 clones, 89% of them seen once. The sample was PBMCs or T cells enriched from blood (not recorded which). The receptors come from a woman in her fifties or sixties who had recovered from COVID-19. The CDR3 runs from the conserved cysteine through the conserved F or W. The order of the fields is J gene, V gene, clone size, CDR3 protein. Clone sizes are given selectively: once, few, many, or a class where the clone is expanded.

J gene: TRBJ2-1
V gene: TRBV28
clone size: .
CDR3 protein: CASKYDGTARYNEQFF

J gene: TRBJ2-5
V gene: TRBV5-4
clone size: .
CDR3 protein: CASSLALAEETQYF

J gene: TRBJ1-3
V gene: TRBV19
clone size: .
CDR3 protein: CATRQGVDPGNTIYF

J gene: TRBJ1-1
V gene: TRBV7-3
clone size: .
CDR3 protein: CASSSKTGHNTEAFF

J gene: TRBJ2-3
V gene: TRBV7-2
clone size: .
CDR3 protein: CASSSRLTGADTQYF

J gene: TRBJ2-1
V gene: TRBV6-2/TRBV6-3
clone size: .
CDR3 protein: CASSRTSGGAREQFF

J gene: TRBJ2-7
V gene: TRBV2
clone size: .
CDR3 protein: CASRWDSSLYEQYF

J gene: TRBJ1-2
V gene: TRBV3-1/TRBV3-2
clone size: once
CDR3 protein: CASSQGNTARCTF

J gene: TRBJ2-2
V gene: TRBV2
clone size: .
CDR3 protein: CATAGGPNTGELFF

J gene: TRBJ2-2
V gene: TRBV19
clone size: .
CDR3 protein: CASSIDLGVGELFF

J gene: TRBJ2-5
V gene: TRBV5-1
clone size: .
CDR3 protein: CASSSLAGPQETQYF

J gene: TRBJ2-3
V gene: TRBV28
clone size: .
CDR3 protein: CASSLTFASDTQYF

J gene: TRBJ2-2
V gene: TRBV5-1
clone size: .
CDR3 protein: CASSSRLPTGELFF

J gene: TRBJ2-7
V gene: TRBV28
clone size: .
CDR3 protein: CASSLRLHYEQYF

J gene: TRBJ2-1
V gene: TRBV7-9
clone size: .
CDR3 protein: CASSQTSAYNEQFF

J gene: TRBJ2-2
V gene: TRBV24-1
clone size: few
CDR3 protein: CATTNQQGGELFF

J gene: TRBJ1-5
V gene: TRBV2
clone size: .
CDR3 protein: CASSVLTLSQPQHF

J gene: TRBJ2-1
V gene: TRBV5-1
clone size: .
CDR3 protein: CASSTGGEAYNEQFF

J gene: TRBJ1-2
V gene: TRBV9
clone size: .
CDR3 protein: CASSVGDRVRGNYGYTF

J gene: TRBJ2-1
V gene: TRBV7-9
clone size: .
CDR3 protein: CASSFVGGPYNEQFF

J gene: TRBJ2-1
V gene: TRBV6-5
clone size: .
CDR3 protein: CASSPRQGGDEQFF

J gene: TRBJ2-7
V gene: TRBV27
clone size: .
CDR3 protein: CASTPTGGGYEQYF

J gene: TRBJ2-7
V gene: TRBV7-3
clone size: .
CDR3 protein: CASSLTGLAGVEQYF

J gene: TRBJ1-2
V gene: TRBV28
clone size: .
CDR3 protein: CASSLPGLVYGYTF

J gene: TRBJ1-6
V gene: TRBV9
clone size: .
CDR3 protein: CASSPQGALINSPLHF

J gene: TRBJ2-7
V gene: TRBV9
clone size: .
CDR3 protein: CASGSGRAYEQYF

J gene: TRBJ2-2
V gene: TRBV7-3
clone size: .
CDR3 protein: CASSSTGGTGPGELFF

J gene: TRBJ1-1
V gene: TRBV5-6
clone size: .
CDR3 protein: CASSLAPLRANTEAFF

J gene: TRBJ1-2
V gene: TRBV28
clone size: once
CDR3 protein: CASSLGASSYGYTF

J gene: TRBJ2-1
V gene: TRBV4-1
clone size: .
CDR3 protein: CASSQSPTYEQFF

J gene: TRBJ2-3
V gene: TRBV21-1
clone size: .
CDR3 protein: CASSKILGGGPRLATDTQYF

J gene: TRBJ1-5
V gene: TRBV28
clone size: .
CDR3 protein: CASSRRGLFSNQPQHF

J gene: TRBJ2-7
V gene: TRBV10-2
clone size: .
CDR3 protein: CASSEGQGLLYEQYF

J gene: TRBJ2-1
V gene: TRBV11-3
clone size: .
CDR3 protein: CASSSKQGGDNEQFF

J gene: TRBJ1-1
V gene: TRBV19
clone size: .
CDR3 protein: CASKSGGSYTEAFF

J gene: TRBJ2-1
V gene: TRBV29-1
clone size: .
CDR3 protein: CSVDTGGYNEQFF

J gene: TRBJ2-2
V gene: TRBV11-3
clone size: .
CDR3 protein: CASSAVRSGGELFF

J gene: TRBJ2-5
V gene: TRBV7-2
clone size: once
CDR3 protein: CASSSSSGSGQETQYF

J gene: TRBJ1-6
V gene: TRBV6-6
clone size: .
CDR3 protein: CASSYSGGWDNSPLHF

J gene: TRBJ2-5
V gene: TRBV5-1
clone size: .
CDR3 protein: CASSQTGFQETQYF

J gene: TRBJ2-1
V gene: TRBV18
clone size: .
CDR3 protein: CASSLAGTGPLPSFYNEQFF

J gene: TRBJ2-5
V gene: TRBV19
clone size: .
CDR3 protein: CASSIDRTSAETQYF

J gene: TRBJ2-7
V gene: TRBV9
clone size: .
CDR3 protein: CASSTGTGVKEQYF

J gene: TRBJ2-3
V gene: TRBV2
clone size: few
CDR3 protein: CASSSTGTDTQYF

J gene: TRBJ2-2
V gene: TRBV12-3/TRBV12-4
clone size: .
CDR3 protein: CASSSYNGELFF

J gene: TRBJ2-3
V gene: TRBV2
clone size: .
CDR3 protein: CASSTTRTTVSPDTQYF

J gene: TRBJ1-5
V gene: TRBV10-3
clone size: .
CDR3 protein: CAIRGGQGDQPQHF

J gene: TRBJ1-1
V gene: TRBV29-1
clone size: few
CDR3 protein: CSVRQQMNTEAFF

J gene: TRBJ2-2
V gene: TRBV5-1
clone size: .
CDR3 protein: CASSSGTGLAGELFF